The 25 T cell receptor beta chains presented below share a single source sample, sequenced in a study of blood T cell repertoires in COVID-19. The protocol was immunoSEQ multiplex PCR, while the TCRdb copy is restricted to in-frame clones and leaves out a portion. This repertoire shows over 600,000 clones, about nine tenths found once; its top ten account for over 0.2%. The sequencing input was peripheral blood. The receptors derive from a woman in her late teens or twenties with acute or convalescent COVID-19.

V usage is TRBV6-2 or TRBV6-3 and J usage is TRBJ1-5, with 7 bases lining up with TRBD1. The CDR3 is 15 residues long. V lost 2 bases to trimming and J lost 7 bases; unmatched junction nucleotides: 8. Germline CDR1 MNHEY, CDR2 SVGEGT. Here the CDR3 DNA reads TGTGCCAGCAGTTACGACAGGGAGGCGGGACAGCCCCAGCATTTT. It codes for CASSYDREAGQPQHF.

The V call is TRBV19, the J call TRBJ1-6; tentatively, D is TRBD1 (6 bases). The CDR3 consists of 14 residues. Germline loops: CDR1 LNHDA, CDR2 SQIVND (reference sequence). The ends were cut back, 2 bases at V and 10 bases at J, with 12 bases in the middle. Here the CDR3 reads CASSIMVRGSPLHF. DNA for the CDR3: TGTGCCAGTAGTATAATGGTAAGGGGGTCACCCCTCCACTTT. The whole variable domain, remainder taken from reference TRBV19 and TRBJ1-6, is DGGITQSPKYLFRKEGQNVTLSCEQNLNHDAMYWYRQDPGQGLRLIYYSQIVNDFQKGDIAEGYSVSREKKESFPLTVTSAQKNPTAFYLCASSIMVRGSPLHFGNGTRLTVT.

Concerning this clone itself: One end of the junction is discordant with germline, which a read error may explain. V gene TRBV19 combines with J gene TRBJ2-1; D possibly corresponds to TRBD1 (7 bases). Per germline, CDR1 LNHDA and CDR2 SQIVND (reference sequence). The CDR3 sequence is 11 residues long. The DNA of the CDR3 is TGTGCCAGTAGTATGGTTGGCAGGGGGGTCTTC. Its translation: CASSMVGRGVF.

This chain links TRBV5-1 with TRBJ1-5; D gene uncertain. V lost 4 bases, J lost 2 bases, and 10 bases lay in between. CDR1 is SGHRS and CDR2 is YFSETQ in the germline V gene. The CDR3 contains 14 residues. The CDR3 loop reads CASSPEGGNQPQHF. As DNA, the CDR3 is TGCGCCAGCAGCCCCGAGGGAGGCAATCAGCCCCAGCATTTT.

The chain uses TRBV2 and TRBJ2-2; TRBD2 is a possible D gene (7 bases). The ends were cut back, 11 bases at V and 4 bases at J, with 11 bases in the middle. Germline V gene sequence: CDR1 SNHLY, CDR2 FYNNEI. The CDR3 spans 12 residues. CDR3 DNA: TGTGCCCACAGGGAGGGCACCGGGGAGCTGTTTTTT. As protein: CAHREGTGELFF.

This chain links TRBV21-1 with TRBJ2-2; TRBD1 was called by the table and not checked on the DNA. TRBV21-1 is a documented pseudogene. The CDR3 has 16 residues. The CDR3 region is CASPRGDRVNTGELFF. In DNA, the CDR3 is TGTGCCAGTCCGCGGGGGGACAGGGTGAACACCGGGGAGCTGTTTTTT.

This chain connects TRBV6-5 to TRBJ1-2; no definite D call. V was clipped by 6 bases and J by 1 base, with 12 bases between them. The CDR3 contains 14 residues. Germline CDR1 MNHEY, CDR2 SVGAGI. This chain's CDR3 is CASSLSDFNYGYTF. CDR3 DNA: TGTGCCAGCAGCCTCAGTGATTTTAACTATGGCTACACCTTC.

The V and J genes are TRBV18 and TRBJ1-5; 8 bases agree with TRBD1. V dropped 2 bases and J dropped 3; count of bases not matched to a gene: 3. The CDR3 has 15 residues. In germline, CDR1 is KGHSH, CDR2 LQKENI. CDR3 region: CASSPVTGDNQPQHF. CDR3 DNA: TGTGCCAGCTCACCAGTGACAGGGGACAATCAGCCCCAGCATTTT.

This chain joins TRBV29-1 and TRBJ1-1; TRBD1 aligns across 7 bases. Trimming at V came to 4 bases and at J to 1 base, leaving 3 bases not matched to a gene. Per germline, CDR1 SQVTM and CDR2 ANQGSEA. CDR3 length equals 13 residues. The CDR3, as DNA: TGCAGCGTTGCTCGGACAGGGAACACTGAAGCTTTCTTT. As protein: CSVARTGNTEAFF.

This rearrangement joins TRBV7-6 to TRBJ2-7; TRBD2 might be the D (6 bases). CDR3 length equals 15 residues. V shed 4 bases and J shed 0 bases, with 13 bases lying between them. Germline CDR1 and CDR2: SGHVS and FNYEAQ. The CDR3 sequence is CASSSTDGSSYEQYF. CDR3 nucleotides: TGTGCCAGCAGCTCGACGGACGGGAGCTCCTACGAGCAGTACTTC.

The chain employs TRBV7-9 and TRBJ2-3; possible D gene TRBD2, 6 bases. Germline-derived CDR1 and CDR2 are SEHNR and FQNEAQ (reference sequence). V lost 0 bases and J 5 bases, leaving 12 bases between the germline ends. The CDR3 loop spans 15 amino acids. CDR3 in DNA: TGTGCCAGCAGCTTAGCGGGCCCCGGGGGAGATACGCAGTATTTT. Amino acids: CASSLAGPGGDTQYF. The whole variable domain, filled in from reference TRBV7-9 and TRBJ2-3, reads DTGVSQNPRHKITKRGQNVTFRCDPISEHNRLYWYRQTLGQGPEFLTYFQNEAQLEKSRLLSDRFSAERPKGSFSTLEIQRTEQGDSAMYLCASSLAGPGGDTQYFGPGTRLTVL.

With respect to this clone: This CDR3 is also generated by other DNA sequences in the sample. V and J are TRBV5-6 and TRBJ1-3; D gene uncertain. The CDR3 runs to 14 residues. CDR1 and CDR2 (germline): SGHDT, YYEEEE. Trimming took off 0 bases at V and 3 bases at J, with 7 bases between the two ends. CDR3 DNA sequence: TGTGCCAGCAGCTTGGGAGGGTATGGAAACACCATATATTTT. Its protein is CASSLGGYGNTIYF.

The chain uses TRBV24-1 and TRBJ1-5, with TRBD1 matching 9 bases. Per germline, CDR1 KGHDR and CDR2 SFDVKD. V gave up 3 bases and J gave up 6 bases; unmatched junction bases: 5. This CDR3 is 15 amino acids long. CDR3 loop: CATSDTGGGGQPQHF. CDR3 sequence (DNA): TGTGCCACCAGTGATACAGGGGGCGGGGGTCAGCCCCAGCATTTT.

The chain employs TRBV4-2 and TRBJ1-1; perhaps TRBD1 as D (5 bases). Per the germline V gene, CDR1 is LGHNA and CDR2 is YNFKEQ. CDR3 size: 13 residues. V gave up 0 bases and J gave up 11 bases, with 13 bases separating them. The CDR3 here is CASSQDRAGPAFF. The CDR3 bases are TGTGCCAGCAGCCAAGATCGGGCAGGGCCGGCTTTCTTT.

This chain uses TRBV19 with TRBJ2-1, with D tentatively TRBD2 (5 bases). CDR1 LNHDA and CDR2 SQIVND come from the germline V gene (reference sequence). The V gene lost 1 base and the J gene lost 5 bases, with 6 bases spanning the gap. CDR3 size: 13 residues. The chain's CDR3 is CASSIVRDNEQFF. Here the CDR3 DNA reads TGTGCCAGTAGTATAGTGCGGGACAATGAGCAGTTCTTC.

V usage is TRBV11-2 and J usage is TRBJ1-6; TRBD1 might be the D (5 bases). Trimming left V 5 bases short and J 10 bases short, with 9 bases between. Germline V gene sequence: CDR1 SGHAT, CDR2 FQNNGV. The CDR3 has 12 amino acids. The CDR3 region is CASSPGSSPLHF. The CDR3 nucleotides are TGTGCCAGCAGCCCAGGGTCCTCACCCCTCCACTTT.

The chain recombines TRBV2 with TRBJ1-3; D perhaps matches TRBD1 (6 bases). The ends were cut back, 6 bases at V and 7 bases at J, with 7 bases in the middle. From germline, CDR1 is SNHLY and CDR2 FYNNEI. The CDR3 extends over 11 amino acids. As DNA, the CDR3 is TGTGCCAGCAGGGGGGCTAACACCATATATTTT. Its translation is CASRGANTIYF.

As DNA, the CDR3 is TGTGCCAGCAGCAGACAGGGTGCGGTGTCCACTGAAGCTTTCTTT. Translated, it gives CASSRQGAVSTEAFF. The chain employs TRBV9 and TRBJ1-1, with 7 bases that match TRBD1. The J segment lost 4 bases and the V segment lost 4 bases, leaving 10 bases of the junction unmatched. Per the germline V gene, CDR1 is SGDLS and CDR2 is YYNGEE. The CDR3 is 15 residues long.

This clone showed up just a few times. The DNA of the CDR3 is TGTGCCAGCAGCTTAGATGGGCCGGCGGGCACTGAAGCTTTCTTT. Translation: CASSLDGPAGTEAFF. The rearrangement links TRBV7-9 to TRBJ1-1; D gene ambiguous. Germline V gene lookup returns CDR1 SEHNR and CDR2 FQNEAQ (reference sequence). With 1 base removed from V and 4 bases from J, the gap between germline ends came to 13 bases. The CDR3 sequence is 15 residues long.

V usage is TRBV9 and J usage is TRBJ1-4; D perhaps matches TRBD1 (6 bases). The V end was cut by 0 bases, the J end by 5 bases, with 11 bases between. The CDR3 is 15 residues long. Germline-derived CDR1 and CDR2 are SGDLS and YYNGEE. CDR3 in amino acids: CASSVDDRLNEKLFF. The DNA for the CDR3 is TGTGCCAGCAGCGTAGATGACAGGTTAAATGAAAAACTGTTTTTT.

CDR3 protein: CASSLRGPRGGYGYTF. DNA for the CDR3: TGTGCCAGCAGCTTGAGGGGCCCAAGGGGTGGCTATGGCTACACCTTC. The chain links TRBV5-4 to TRBJ1-2, with D possibly TRBD1 on 5 matching bases. This CDR3 contains 16 residues. The germline V and J ends were trimmed by 1 base and 4 bases, with 17 bases remaining between them. The V gene's germline CDR1 is SGHNT and CDR2 YYREEE (reference sequence).

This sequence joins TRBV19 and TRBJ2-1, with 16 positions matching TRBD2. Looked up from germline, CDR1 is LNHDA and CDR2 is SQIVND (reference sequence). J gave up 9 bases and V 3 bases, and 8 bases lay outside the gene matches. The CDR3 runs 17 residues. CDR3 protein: CASSIFGTSGGAGEQFF. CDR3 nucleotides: TGTGCCAGTAGTATCTTCGGGACTAGCGGGGGGGCCGGTGAGCAGTTCTTC.

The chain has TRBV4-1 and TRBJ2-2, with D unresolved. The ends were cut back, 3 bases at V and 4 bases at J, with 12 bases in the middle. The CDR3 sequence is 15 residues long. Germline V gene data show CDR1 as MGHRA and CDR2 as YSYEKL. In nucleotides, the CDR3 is TGCGCCAGCAGCCAGAGAGACATATCCACCGGGGAGCTGTTTTTT. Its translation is CASSQRDISTGELFF.

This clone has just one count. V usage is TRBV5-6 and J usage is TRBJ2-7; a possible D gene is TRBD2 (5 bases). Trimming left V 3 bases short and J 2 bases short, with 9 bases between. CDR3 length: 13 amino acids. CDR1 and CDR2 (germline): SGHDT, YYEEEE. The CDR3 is CASSYAGPYEQYF. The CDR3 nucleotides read TGTGCCAGCAGCTACGCGGGCCCCTACGAGCAGTACTTC.

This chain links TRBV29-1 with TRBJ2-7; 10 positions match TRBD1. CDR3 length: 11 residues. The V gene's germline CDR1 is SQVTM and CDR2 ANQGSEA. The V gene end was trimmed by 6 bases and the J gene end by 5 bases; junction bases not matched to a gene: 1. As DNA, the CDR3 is TGCAGCGTGGGACAGGGGAACGAGCAGTACTTC. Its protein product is CSVGQGNEQYF.